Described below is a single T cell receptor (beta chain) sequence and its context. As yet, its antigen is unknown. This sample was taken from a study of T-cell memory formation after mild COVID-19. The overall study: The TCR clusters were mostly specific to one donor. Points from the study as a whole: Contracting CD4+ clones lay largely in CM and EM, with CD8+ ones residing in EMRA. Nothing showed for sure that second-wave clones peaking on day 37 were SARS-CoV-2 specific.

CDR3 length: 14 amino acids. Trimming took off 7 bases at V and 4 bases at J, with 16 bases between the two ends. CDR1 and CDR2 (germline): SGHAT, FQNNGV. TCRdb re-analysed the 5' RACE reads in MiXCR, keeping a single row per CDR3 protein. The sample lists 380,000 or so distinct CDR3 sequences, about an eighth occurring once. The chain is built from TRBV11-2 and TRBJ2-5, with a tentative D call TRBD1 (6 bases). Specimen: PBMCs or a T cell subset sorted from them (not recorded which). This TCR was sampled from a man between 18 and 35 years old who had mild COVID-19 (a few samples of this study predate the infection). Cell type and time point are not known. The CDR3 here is CASTYQDSRETQYF. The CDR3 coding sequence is TGTGCCAGCACCTACCAGGACAGCAGAGAGACCCAGTACTTC.